This T cell receptor beta chain was identified in a study of cytomegalovirus exposure and HLA in healthy donors (dated 2017 in TCRdb). In the study overall: An earlier analysis of several hundred of the donors reported 250 to 300 Gb of sequence data and 95 million to 120 million unique TCR beta sequences obtained from roughly 170 million T cells. About 280 gigabases of sequencing data and around 85 million unique TCR sequences made up an early release that covered roughly 670 HLA-typed donors. The genetic ancestry cluster associated with self-reported Caucasian donors included about four fifths of the roughly 400 genotyped donors. The aim of the study was to test whether cataloging public T cell receptors could identify signatures of past pathogen exposure. Using immunosequencing, the study profiled T cell repertoires from 666 subjects and related those repertoires to cytomegalovirus serostatus. A separate validation cohort of roughly 130 different subjects was used in addition to the approximately 610-subject first cohort. To predict cytomegalovirus infection status, the study combined high-throughput TCR immunosequencing, statistical association of individual TCRs with disease status, and machine learning. To study patterns of TCR occurrence, a later analysis re-analyzed previously published TCR beta repertoires from 600 to 750 donors and added high-resolution HLA genotyping. Rather than drawing on any new phenotypic data, the later analysis identified candidate immune exposures from TCR beta sequences and the way those sequences occurred across donors. In an earlier analysis of around 540 of the donors, high-throughput TCR beta sequencing was used to judge whether each TCR beta V gene segment behaved as functional or pseudogenic. Donor age, sex, ethnicity and CMV serostatus were compiled together with the repertoire data. In a later genetic analysis, genome-wide SNP genotypes for about 65% of the 666 donors were used, and that subset was treated as a discovery cohort. Every repertoire in the discovery cohort had been generated on one and the same sequencing platform. HLA typing covered class I and class II loci at four-digit resolution. The number of typed donors differed by locus: about 620-630 for A, B, C, DRB1 and DQB1; some 500 for DQA1; 606 for DPA1; and some 450 for DPB1. A handful of DR-DQ haplotypes were handled as single units for association and clustering because linkage in the cohort was strong. On average, around 240,000 unique TCR beta nucleotide sequences were sequenced per donor among a few hundred genotyped donors of the cohort, with roughly 18% of those sequences being non-productive.

The cohort comprised some 730 healthy bone marrow donors. Cohort members were all nominally healthy when sampled, although unrecorded immune exposures were likely present. The donor was CMV seronegative and belonged to the group of 320 or so seronegative cohort members. Each donor provided a peripheral blood sample, and peripheral blood mononuclear cells were used for TCR beta sequencing. Genomic DNA was extracted from the blood cell samples with the Qiagen DNeasy Blood Extraction Kit. Library preparation used the immunoSEQ multiplex PCR assay. For the multiplex PCR, a mixture combining 60 forward primers for TCR Vbeta segments and 13 reverse primers for TCR Jbeta segments was used. The CDR3 region of rearranged TCR beta genes was amplified from genomic DNA by a multiplex PCR assay. On the Illumina HiSeq System, the amplified TCR beta libraries were sequenced as 87-base-pair reads. Regarding the original processing steps: In a later analysis, tens of millions of unique TCR beta chains were counted across the roughly 610 repertoires, and around 10 million of these chains were shared by at least two donors. Raw reads were error-corrected and collapsed into unique sequences with a nearest-neighbor algorithm that merged closely related sequences to remove PCR and sequencing errors. To assign V, D and J gene segments, CDR3 sequences were aligned to IMGT reference sequences. Each retained sequence needed at least a six-nucleotide match to both a V gene segment and a J gene segment. A rearrangement counted as productive if the CDR3 had no stop codons and remained in frame with V and J, and every other rearrangement counted as non-productive. Following IMGT convention, CDR3 was defined as the stretch from the second conserved V-encoded cysteine to the conserved J-encoded phenylalanine. The earlier analysis of roughly 590 of the donors excluded sequences that lacked an unambiguous match to a single V gene segment. An earlier analysis of roughly 590 of the donors called V segments functional above 56.7% productive rearrangements and segregating when the between-donor standard deviation exceeded 5%. A statistical classification framework was developed to diagnose cytomegalovirus status using the catalog of TCR beta chain sequences. A later analysis assigned V and J genes by comparing TCR nucleotide sequences with IMGT/GENE-DB human TR gene sequences. A later analysis assigned CDR3 sequences and most-parsimonious VDJ recombination scenarios with the TCRdist pipeline. In a later analysis, each TCR beta chain was defined by its CDR3 amino acid sequence together with its V-gene family, and reads lacking a unique V-gene family were excluded. As a way to deal with suspected cross-contamination and a sequencing artifact, a later analysis dropped under 600 nucleotide sequences that were highly shared and had low generation probability. A later analysis calculated a clonal expansion index for each public chain from normalized within-repertoire ranks of inferred template counts. Generation probabilities in a later analysis came from a VDJ recombination model fitted to out-of-frame rearrangements, and those results were checked against IGoR. In a later analysis, hypergeometric tests were used to score TCR-TCR, TCR-HLA and TCR-CMV co-occurrence, with a repertoire-size bias correction applied to TCR pairs. In a later analysis, false discovery rates were estimated by permuting HLA or CMV assignments 20 times. In a later analysis, co-occurring TCRs were grouped with DBSCAN, and TCRdist sequence similarity was added when clustering was performed within HLA-allele-positive subsets. Repertoires with fewer than 30,000 or more than 120,000 public chains, plus five repertoires with anomalous nucleotide sharing, were excluded from co-occurrence clustering. Imported from immuneACCESS, the table was reduced by TCRdb to in-frame sequences with V and J called. These copies leave out some clones; in studies compared against another copy, an unresolved V gene accounts for under half, and the cause of the remainder is not known. V and J calls plus clone size are reproduced from that table; the DNA served to infer D and trimming. Present in this sample are 160,000 or so clones, approximately 83% of which were seen just once. The top ten clonotypes cover over 1.5% of the sample.

With regard to this clone: Its antigen is currently not known. There are no base qualities to consult, and no much larger clone falls within one base.

The full study reports these points: In a later analysis, the rate of TCR association differed among HLA loci, with DRB1 alleles having the most associated TCRs and HLA-C alleles having the fewest. A further reported finding was that TCR beta sequences accurately predicted the HLA-A and HLA-B alleles for most subjects in the first cohort. Compared with equally common non-associated chains, HLA-associated TCR beta chains in a later analysis were more clonally expanded and had lower generation probabilities. According to a later analysis, most CMV-associated TCR beta chains appeared to be HLA-restricted, and the HLA associations seemed to be driven largely by CMV exposure. When HLA alleles, especially DR and DQ, strongly co-occurred, attributing TCR associations to individual alleles was difficult. While some public TCRs were present in many individuals, most TCR sequences turned up only very rarely across donors. A later analysis reported that several top co-occurrence clusters appeared linked to parvovirus B19, influenza, CMV and Epstein-Barr virus. Sequencing depth was assumed to be roughly uniform across donors in the presence/absence analyses, though that assumption may not hold. The authors suggested that the approach could potentially be extended to other disease states and immunological phenotypes. A few of the identified cytomegalovirus-associated TCR beta chains were confirmed in vitro to be specific for cytomegalovirus antigens. An earlier analysis of 587 of the donors showed that most TCR beta V segments appeared in productive rearrangements either about 87% or about 30% of the time, which broadly matched IMGT annotations. The sequencing pipeline was judged likely to have produced a cluster of highly shared sequence variants as a technical artifact. Linkage disequilibrium might explain the correlated functional status among segregating V segments, but an unknown experimental factor could not be excluded. Because HLA typing was missing for some donors at each locus, association tests included only the typed subset. The study listed approximately 150 TCR beta chains as associated with cytomegalovirus. Compared with the roughly 700-donor mean, donors in an Asian-associated ancestry cluster had fewer N-insertions in productive TCRs, according to a later genetic analysis. Specific HLA alleles were associated with 16,951 TCR beta sequences at a false discovery rate of 0.05 in a later analysis. CMV serostatus was the only immune exposure information available for the cohort. About 15 rarely observed V segments, including chromosome 9 orphons, were excluded from the earlier analysis of a few hundred of the donors because counts were too low. An association between a missense DCLRE1C variant and V-gene and J-gene trimming of TCR beta chains was found in a later genetic analysis and replicated in an independent cohort. Only TCR beta chains were sequenced in this cohort, and the absence of alpha or paired-chain data limited detectable features. In both the original and validation cohorts, the classifier was reported to diagnose cytomegalovirus status with high specificity and sensitivity.

The sample consisted of PBMCs. This sequence originates from a woman aged 18-30 years in good health and CMV-seronegative.

The bases are TGTGCCAGCAGCCACTGGACAAGAAGGTTTTCCTACAATGAGCAGTTCTTC. Translated, it reads CASSHWTRRFSYNEQFF. Recombination linked TRBV14 to TRBJ2-1, with TRBD1 perhaps the D gene, on 5 matching bases. CDR1 is given as SGHDN and CDR2 as FVKESK, both from the germline V gene. The CDR3 contains 17 residues, cysteine and phenylalanine counted. Just the 51-base CDR3 DNA is kept, in frame starting at base 1. The junction carries 16 bases between V and J, which are trimmed by 3 bases and 1 base respectively.